The clone carrying this T cell receptor beta chain showed up just once. This record comes from a study of CD8 T cells in Susac syndrome. V was shortened by 2 bases and J by 3 bases, with 10 bases between the two germline ends. Per the germline V gene, CDR1 is MNHEY and CDR2 is SVGAGI. CDR3 length equals 14 residues. Random hexamers were used to reverse transcribe about 0.45 to 1 ug of RNA. The amplification used immunoSEQ multiplex PCR on TCR beta CDR3; it spanned 54 Vbeta and 13 Jbeta. TCRdb re-called the immunoSEQ multiplex PCR reads with MiXCR, one entry per CDR3 protein. In the table there are over 150,000 distinct CDR3 sequences, over 85% of which are singletons. From blood CD8+ and CD4+ T cells, TCR beta sequences were generated. Control patients had untreated stable or active relapsing-remitting multiple sclerosis by revised McDonald criteria. While CD8+ and CD4+ T cells were isolated negatively, TEMRA cells were enriched by FACS.

What was sequenced was CD4+ T cells from PBMCs. The clonotype comes from a human donor with multiple sclerosis. The chain joins TRBV6-5 to TRBJ1-1; D gene unclear. The CDR3 DNA reads TGTGCCAGCAGTTACGTCCAGGAATACACTGAAGCTTTCTTT. This encodes CASSYVQEYTEAFF.